This TCR beta chain is from a study of shared clonotypes between healthy human individuals. Terminally differentiated effector memory CD45RA+ cells were excluded from the naive CD8 cells, which were CD45RO-negative and positively selected for CCR7. Findings and caveats of the study: Across a handful of donors, naive CD4 shared roughly 5%, naive CD8 under 4%, memory CD4 about 2.4%, memory CD8 more than 0.35%. The diversity represented, both genetic and in exposure history, was limited by few donors.

Notes on this clone: Its target is unknown.

Trimming took 3 bases from V and 7 from J, leaving 3 bases between them. The CDR3 covers 11 residues. Germline V gene sequence: CDR1 MDHEN, CDR2 SYDVKM. Samples underwent the assay at deep level. The input for sorted-subset replicate PCRs was roughly 180 ng DNA, 25,000 to 35,000 T cell genomes. Libraries were prepared by immunoSEQ multiplex PCR; TCRdb keeps only in-frame clonotypes and omits some of them. The table has about 800,000 clones, about 96% seen once. The sequencing sample was made of naive CD8+ T cells sorted from blood. The TCR was taken from a man aged 25 to 45 in good health. V gene TRBV28 combines with J gene TRBJ2-2; D gene unclear. The DNA of the CDR3 is TGTGCCAGCAGTTTTAACGGGGAGCTGTTTTTT. This translates into CASSFNGELFF.